The rows below give T cell receptor beta chains drawn from one sample of a study of T cell repertoires in cytomegalovirus infection. TCRdb ran MiXCR on the reads and lists one entry per CDR3 protein. The data hold more than 500,000 distinct CDR3 sequences, with about 15% observed a single time. The material sequenced was CD8+ T cells from PBMCs. These receptors originate from a human donor in good health (CMV status not recorded). Some clones in this sample may be carry-over from other donors' samples. Each CDR3 is given with its conserved first and last residue. Each record gives: D gene, J gene, V gene, CDR3 length, clone size, CDR3 protein, CDR3 DNA. D genes are given only for firm matches. A row's size may be missing; if present it is once, few, many or a size class.

.,TRBJ1-3,TRBV7-6,15,few,CAVFRDLSSGNTIYF,TGTGCCGTCTTCCGGGATCTAAGCTCTGGAAACACCATATATTTT
.,TRBJ1-5,TRBV5-5,13,few,CASSLSWGQPQHF,TGTGCCAGCAGCCTATCCTGGGGACAGCCCCAGCATTTT
.,TRBJ2-1,TRBV7-9,15,many,CASSPPGLSYNEQFF,TGTGCCAGCAGTCCCCCGGGGCTCAGCTACAATGAGCAGTTCTTC
.,TRBJ1-6,TRBV7-9,14,few,CASSSAGEGSPLHF,TGTGCCAGCAGTTCTGCAGGGGAAGGATCACCCCTCCACTTT
.,TRBJ2-1,TRBV5-6,14,few,CATAGAGSYNEQFF,TGTGCCACCGCCGGGGCAGGTTCCTACAATGAGCAGTTCTTC
TRBD2,TRBJ2-5,TRBV14,15,many,CASSQKLAVQETQYF,TGTGCCAGCAGCCAGAAACTAGCGGTCCAAGAGACCCAGTACTTC
TRBD2,TRBJ2-7,TRBV27,15,.,CASSLTSEPSYEQYF,TGTGCCAGCAGTCTTACTAGCGAACCCTCCTACGAGCAGTACTTC
.,TRBJ1-2,TRBV7-2,15,many,CASSPKGVHNYGYTF,TGTGCCAGCAGCCCGAAGGGAGTCCATAACTATGGCTACACCTTC
TRBD2,TRBJ2-5,TRBV12-3/TRBV12-4,17,many,CASSSRTSGGAGETQYF,TGTGCCAGCAGTTCCCGGACTAGCGGGGGGGCCGGGGAGACCCAGTACTTC
.,TRBJ1-5,TRBV6-1,16,.,CASTSSFTYSNQPQHF,TGTGCCAGCACCTCGAGTTTTACTTATAGCAATCAGCCCCAGCATTTT
.,TRBJ1-5,TRBV30,13,.,CAWSDRRYQPQHF,TGTGCCTGGAGTGACAGGAGATATCAGCCCCAGCATTTT
.,TRBJ2-1,TRBV5-3,12,.,CARSFILNEQFF,TGTGCCAGAAGCTTTATACTAAATGAGCAGTTCTTC
TRBD1,TRBJ2-1,TRBV27,14,many,CASSPRDRGHEQFF,TGTGCCAGCAGTCCACGGGACAGGGGGCATGAGCAGTTCTTC
TRBD1,TRBJ2-1,TRBV24-1,13,many,CATSDLQGVEQFF,TGTGCCACCAGTGATTTGCAGGGGGTTGAGCAGTTCTTC
TRBD2,TRBJ2-1,TRBV20-1,15,.,CSARRGRERYNEQFF,TGCAGTGCTAGGCGCGGGCGGGAGCGGTACAATGAGCAGTTCTTC
TRBD2,TRBJ2-5,TRBV20-1,15,.,CSAEEGLAGGETQYF,TGCAGTGCTGAAGAGGGACTAGCGGGAGGAGAGACCCAGTACTTC
TRBD1,TRBJ1-6,TRBV25-1,18,few,CASSAPTEQGKHNSPLHF,TGTGCCAGCAGTGCCCCAACGGAACAGGGGAAGCATAATTCACCCCTCCACTTT